This is a list of T cell receptor beta chains from one sample in a study of CD8 T cells in ankylosing spondylitis. TCRdb re-derived calls from the 5' RACE reads in MiXCR, one entry per CDR3 protein. The data hold about 220,000 distinct CDR3 sequences, with about 7.3% observed a single time. The sequencing input was blood, either unsorted or a sorted T cell fraction (not recorded which). These receptors were collected from a male donor with ankylosing spondylitis. CDR3s include the opening cysteine and the closing phenylalanine or tryptophan. Fields, in order: D gene, V gene, clone size, J gene, CDR3 DNA, CDR3 protein. The D gene is left open where the match is weak. Some rows mark clone size as missing; the rest say once, few, many or name a class of expanded clone.

D: TRBD1; V: TRBV7-9; size: few; J: TRBJ1-2; DNA: TGTGCCAGCAGCAATACCCGCCCACAGGGGTACTATGGCTACACCTTC; CDR3: CASSNTRPQGYYGYTF
D: NA; V: TRBV5-6; size: many; J: TRBJ1-1; DNA: TGTGCCAGCAGCTTGGCCGTGGGTTGGGCTGAAGCTTTCTTT; CDR3: CASSLAVGWAEAFF
D: NA; V: TRBV19; size: many; J: TRBJ1-6; DNA: TGTGCCAGTAGTCCGTATGTCTCCTATAATTCACCCCTCCACTTT; CDR3: CASSPYVSYNSPLHF
D: NA; V: TRBV25-1; size: many; J: TRBJ1-6; DNA: TGTGCCAGCAGTGTAACAGGGCTGGGATCACCCCTCCACTTT; CDR3: CASSVTGLGSPLHF
D: NA; V: TRBV28; size: many; J: TRBJ2-1; DNA: TGTGCCAGCAGTTTATTAAATGAGCAGTTCTTC; CDR3: CASSLLNEQFF
D: NA; V: TRBV4-3; size: NA; J: TRBJ2-1; DNA: TGCGCCAGCAGTGACCCGGGGGCGGATGAGCAGTTCTTC; CDR3: CASSDPGADEQFF
D: NA; V: TRBV28; size: many; J: TRBJ2-5; DNA: TGTGCCAGCAGCCGACCGCTGTACCAAGAGACCCAGTACTTC; CDR3: CASSRPLYQETQYF
D: NA; V: TRBV4-3; size: once; J: TRBJ2-7; DNA: TGCGCCAGCAGCCAAGAAAGTGTCAGGATGGGATCCTACGAGCAGTACTTC; CDR3: CASSQESVRMGSYEQYF
D: NA; V: TRBV4-3; size: many; J: TRBJ2-1; DNA: TGCGCCAGCAGCCAACCCCCCCGTGAGCAGTTCTTC; CDR3: CASSQPPREQFF
D: NA; V: TRBV28; size: many; J: TRBJ1-1; DNA: TGTGCCAGCAGTTTACAGTTAGTGGCGCCTGAGGCCCTTGAAGCTTTCTTT; CDR3: CASSLQLVAPEALEAFF
D: NA; V: TRBV21-1; size: many; J: TRBJ2-2; DNA: TGTGCCAGCAGCAATTCGTGGCTGGGCAGGGAGGGCACCGGGGAGCTGTTTTTT; CDR3: CASSNSWLGREGTGELFF
D: TRBD1; V: TRBV19; size: NA; J: TRBJ2-7; DNA: TGTGCCAGTAGTATTGGGACAGCCACAATCTACGAGCAGTACTTC; CDR3: CASSIGTATIYEQYF
D: NA; V: TRBV27; size: many; J: TRBJ1-5; DNA: TGTGCCAGCAGTTTCGGCGGTCATCAGCCCCAGCATTTT; CDR3: CASSFGGHQPQHF
D: NA; V: TRBV5-6; size: many; J: TRBJ1-1; DNA: TGTGCCAGCAGCTTCCGCCGGGCGGGGGAAGCTTTCTTT; CDR3: CASSFRRAGEAFF
D: NA; V: TRBV2; size: many; J: TRBJ2-7; DNA: TGTGCCAGCAGCCCCGTACTAGCCCCAATTGTATACGAGCAGTACTTC; CDR3: CASSPVLAPIVYEQYF
D: NA; V: TRBV7-9; size: many; J: TRBJ1-2; DNA: TGTGCCAGCAGCTTAGCTCCAGACAGAGACTATGGCTACACCTTC; CDR3: CASSLAPDRDYGYTF
D: TRBD1; V: TRBV5-1; size: NA; J: TRBJ1-2; DNA: TGCGCCAGCAGCACCCGACAGGGTAACTATGGCTACACCTTC; CDR3: CASSTRQGNYGYTF
D: NA; V: TRBV6-1; size: many; J: TRBJ2-1; DNA: TGTGCCAGCAGTGATATCTTTTCCTACAATGAGCAGTTCTTC; CDR3: CASSDIFSYNEQFF
D: NA; V: TRBV28; size: NA; J: TRBJ2-5; DNA: TGTGCCAGCAGGGGGTGGGATGCGGGGGAGACCCAGTACTTC; CDR3: CASRGWDAGETQYF
D: NA; V: TRBV12-3/TRBV12-4; size: many; J: TRBJ1-5; DNA: TGTGCCAGCAGTTTACTGCGCAGGGGATTCCAGCCCCAGCATTTT; CDR3: CASSLLRRGFQPQHF
D: TRBD2; V: TRBV6-4; size: many; J: TRBJ2-3; DNA: TGTGCCAGCAGTGACTCGACACGGGGGGGAGATACGCAGTATTTT; CDR3: CASSDSTRGGDTQYF
D: TRBD2; V: TRBV7-4; size: few; J: TRBJ2-7; DNA: TGTGCCAGCAGCTTACTAGCGGTTCACTACGAGCAGTACTTC; CDR3: CASSLLAVHYEQYF
D: NA; V: TRBV11-2; size: NA; J: TRBJ2-5; DNA: TGTGCCAGCAGCTTTGGGGCAGGGGTACACGAGACCCAGTACTTC; CDR3: CASSFGAGVHETQYF
D: NA; V: TRBV20-1; size: many; J: TRBJ2-1; DNA: TGCAGTGCTAGATCCCGGGGCCAGAGCTCCTACAATGAGCAGTTCTTC; CDR3: CSARSRGQSSYNEQFF
D: NA; V: TRBV9; size: NA; J: TRBJ2-7; DNA: TGTGCCAGCAGCGGCGACAGGTACTCCTACGAGCAGTACTTC; CDR3: CASSGDRYSYEQYF